The present TCR beta chain was sequenced within a study of breast tumors, draining lymph nodes, adjacent tissues. Whole-study findings and limits: Luminal-like breast cancer showed significantly greater tumor-nontumor repertoire similarity than basal-like breast cancer did. That most tumor T cells come from lymph nodes remained unproven.

Of note for this clonotype: Its specificity is unknown. The junction departs from germline at one end; a sequencing error may be responsible.

MiXCR, run by TCRdb on the multiplex PCR reads, gives a single entry per CDR3 protein. The sample includes about 22,000 distinct CDR3 sequences, roughly 55% seen only once; the top ten take around 15%. The CDR3 spans 16 residues. From germline, CDR1 is SGDLS and CDR2 YYNGEE. The sequence came from a female donor with breast cancer. Some clones in this sample may be carry-over from other donors' samples. V usage is TRBV9 and J usage is TRBJ1-6; possible D gene TRBD1, 5 bases. The specimen was breast tumor tissue. CDR3 region: CASSISTDVYNSPLHF. The CDR3 DNA is TGTGCCAGCAGCATTTCGACAGATGTTTATAATTCCCCCCTCCACTTT.